Listed here are 18 T cell receptor beta chains from one sample, sequenced in a study of cytomegalovirus exposure and HLA in healthy donors. Vbeta (60) and Jbeta (13) primers were used in the PCR. Sequencing used immunoSEQ multiplex PCR; TCRdb keeps in-frame clones, though not all of them. Of approximately 160,000 clones listed, roughly 77% are singletons. Input material: PBMCs. These receptors were obtained from a woman aged 40-49 years in good health and CMV-seropositive.

The chain has TRBV30 and TRBJ1-3; D is unresolved. Germline V gene sequence: CDR1 GTSNPN, CDR2 SVGIG (reference sequence). CDR3 length equals 12 residues. The V end was cut by 2 bases, the J end by 4 bases, with 6 bases between. The DNA for the CDR3 is TGTGCCTGGAGTCCTCCGGGAAACACCATATATTTT. This translates into CAWSPPGNTIYF.

The chain carries TRBV5-1 and TRBJ2-7; D possibly corresponds to TRBD1 (5 bases). From germline, CDR1 is SGHRS and CDR2 YFSETQ. V dropped 0 bases and J dropped 6 bases, with 16 bases sitting between them. The CDR3 runs 15 residues. The CDR3 DNA reads TGCGCCAGCAGCTTGGAAGGGGAAAATATTCGCGAGCAGTACTTC. Encoded protein: CASSLEGENIREQYF.

The CDR3 coding sequence is TGTGCCAGCAGCGTCGGGGATCGAAGGGAAAAACTGTTTTTT. Protein product: CASSVGDRREKLFF. The J gene is TRBJ1-4, the V gene TRBV9; D is unclear. CDR3 size: 14 residues. In germline, CDR1 is SGDLS, CDR2 YYNGEE. V was trimmed by 2 bases and J by 8 bases, leaving 13 bases between them.

The rearrangement joins TRBV7-9 to TRBJ2-7, with 9 bases lining up with TRBD2. CDR3 length: 18 amino acids. Germline V gene sequence: CDR1 SEHNR, CDR2 FQNEAQ (reference sequence). Trimming at V came to 2 bases and at J to 7 bases, leaving 18 bases not matched to a gene. The DNA for the CDR3 is TGTGCCAGCAGCTTAAGGGGCGTATTGCGGGGGGGCCGAGAAGAGCAGTACTTC. This translates into CASSLRGVLRGGREEQYF. The whole variable domain, remainder taken from reference TRBV7-9 and TRBJ2-7, is DTGVSQNPRHKITKRGQNVTFRCDPISEHNRLYWYRQTLGQGPEFLTYFQNEAQLEKSRLLSDRFSAERPKGSFSTLEIQRTEQGDSAMYLCASSLRGVLRGGREEQYFGPGTRLTVT.

This clone was seen a few times. This rearrangement joins TRBV11-3 to TRBJ1-1; D is possibly TRBD1 (5 bases). Germline CDR1 SGHNT, CDR2 YENEEA. V was pared by 3 bases and J by 11 bases, with 13 bases between. The CDR3 sequence is 12 residues long. The CDR3 reads CASSFGGTGAFF. CDR3 nucleotide sequence: TGTGCCAGCAGCTTTGGGGGGACGGGGGCTTTCTTT.

This clone was seen a few times. CDR3 nucleotides: TGCAGCGTCCGGGACAGGACATACAATGAGCAGTTCTTC. Its protein product is CSVRDRTYNEQFF. The chain joins TRBV29-1 to TRBJ2-1, with 8 bases matching TRBD1. Germline V gene lookup returns CDR1 SQVTM and CDR2 ANQGSEA. V was pared by 6 bases and J by 4 bases, with 5 bases of the junction left unmatched. The CDR3 loop spans 13 amino acids.

The chain combines TRBV30 with TRBJ1-6; TRBD1 matches at 9 bases. The CDR3 totals 15 residues. V shed 3 bases, J shed 7 bases, and the junction held 7 bases outside the gene matches. CDR1 is GTSNPN, CDR2 SVGIG, per germline (reference sequence). CDR3 nucleotides: TGTGCCTGGAGACCAAGGGACAGGGCCAATTCACCCCTCCACTTT. This sequence encodes CAWRPRDRANSPLHF. The full variable domain, its missing parts supplied by reference TRBV30 and TRBJ1-6, is SQTIHQWPATLVQPVGSPLSLECTVEGTSNPNLYWYRQAAGRGLQLLFYSVGIGQISSEVPQNLSASRPQDRQFILSSKKLLLSDSGFYLCAWRPRDRANSPLHFGNGTRLTVT.

J is TRBJ2-7 and V is TRBV18; 7 nucleotides agree with TRBD2. Trimming at V came to 9 bases and at J to 0 bases, leaving 8 bases not matched to a gene. Per germline, CDR1 KGHSH and CDR2 LQKENI. This CDR3 has 14 residues. The CDR3 DNA is TGTGCCAGTCATTCCGGGACTACCTCCTACGAGCAGTACTTC. As protein: CASHSGTTSYEQYF.

The chain employs TRBV5-1 and TRBJ2-5, with D unclear. V lost 1 base and J lost 5, with 6 bases in between. CDR3 size: 12 residues. Germline loops: CDR1 SGHRS, CDR2 YFSETQ. CDR3 region: CASSLPSETQYF. The CDR3 DNA is TGCGCCAGCAGCTTGCCCTCGGAGACCCAGTACTTC.

This clone was found a few times. This chain connects TRBV7-2 to TRBJ1-2, with a possible D match to TRBD1 (5 bases). Trimming shortened V by 4 bases and J by 2 bases, and 14 bases separated the two germline ends. This CDR3 has 15 residues. The V gene's germline CDR1 is SGHTA and CDR2 FQGNSA. The CDR3 loop is CASSSYLAGNYGYTF. For the CDR3, the DNA is TGTGCCAGCAGCTCGTATCTGGCAGGGAACTATGGCTACACCTTC.

The V gene is TRBV4-3, the J gene TRBJ1-1; TRBD1 is a possible D gene (6 bases). CDR1 is LGHNA, CDR2 YSLEER, per germline. The CDR3 is made up of 14 amino acids. Trimming stripped 5 bases from V and 1 base from J, with 11 bases between. DNA of the CDR3: TGCGCCAGCAGCTCTCAGGGGAGGAACACTGAAGCTTTCTTT. It encodes CASSSQGRNTEAFF.

The genes are TRBV10-3 and TRBJ1-3; 10 bases are shared with TRBD1. This CDR3 is 16 amino acids long. In germline, CDR1 is ENHRY, CDR2 SYGVKD. With 4 bases clipped from V and 2 bases from J, the junction kept 5 bases outside the gene matches. The CDR3 DNA reads TGTGCCATCAGTGTGGGACAGGGGAGGCCTGGAAACACCATATATTTT. It is translated as CAISVGQGRPGNTIYF.

The rearrangement uses TRBV28 and TRBJ1-2; TRBD1 agrees at 10 bases. Per germline, CDR1 MDHEN and CDR2 SYDVKM. V dropped 7 bases and J dropped 9; count of bases not matched to a gene: 8. This CDR3 region has 13 residues. In DNA form, the CDR3 reads TGTGCCAGCACCGCGACAGGGGGCGGGAGCTACACCTTC. Protein sequence: CASTATGGGSYTF.

This clone was picked up a small number of times. This chain joins TRBV7-9 and TRBJ1-4, with D possibly TRBD1 on 6 matching bases. V lost 1 base and J 8 bases, leaving 17 bases between the germline ends. This CDR3 spans 16 amino acids. Germline values: CDR1 SEHNR, CDR2 FQNEAQ (reference sequence). The chain's CDR3 is CASSLVPGEYGEKLFF. Written as DNA, the CDR3 is TGTGCCAGCAGCTTAGTTCCAGGGGAGTATGGAGAAAAACTGTTTTTT.

This clone was seen a few times. V usage is TRBV4-1 and J usage is TRBJ2-1; D unclear. CDR1 is MGHRA, CDR2 YSYEKL, per germline. The CDR3 is 14 amino acids. V dropped 0 bases and J dropped 5 bases, with 8 bases sitting between them. The DNA for the CDR3 is TGCGCCAGCAGCCAAGAATCCCGTGACAATGAGCAGTTCTTC. As protein: CASSQESRDNEQFF.

The chain couples TRBV15 to TRBJ2-1, with 10 bases aligning to TRBD2. The CDR3 is 16 amino acids. J gave up 2 bases and V 3 bases, and 4 bases lay outside the gene matches. Per germline, CDR1 LNHNV and CDR2 YYDKDF (reference sequence). CDR3 region: CATSRKTSGTYNEQFF. As DNA, the CDR3 is TGTGCCACCAGCAGGAAAACTAGCGGGACCTACAATGAGCAGTTCTTC.

This clone was detected once. The chain has TRBV10-3 and TRBJ2-1; 14 positions agree with TRBD2. V was pared by 6 bases and J by 4 bases, with 5 bases of the junction left unmatched. The CDR3 spans 16 residues. Germline V gene lookup returns CDR1 ENHRY and CDR2 SYGVKD. The DNA for the CDR3 is TGTGCCATCAGCGCCGGACTAGCGGGGGGTTACAATGAGCAGTTCTTC. It yields the protein CAISAGLAGGYNEQFF.

This clone has only a few counts. The chain recombines TRBV5-1 with TRBJ2-3; 11 bases are shared with TRBD1. Germline V gene data show CDR1 as SGHRS and CDR2 as YFSETQ. The CDR3 spans 16 residues. The V segment lost 0 bases and the J segment 3 bases; nucleotides outside the gene matches: 3. The CDR3, as DNA: TGCGCCAGCAGCTTGGGGACAGGGGGCGGAACAGATACGCAGTATTTT. Translated, it gives CASSLGTGGGTDTQYF.